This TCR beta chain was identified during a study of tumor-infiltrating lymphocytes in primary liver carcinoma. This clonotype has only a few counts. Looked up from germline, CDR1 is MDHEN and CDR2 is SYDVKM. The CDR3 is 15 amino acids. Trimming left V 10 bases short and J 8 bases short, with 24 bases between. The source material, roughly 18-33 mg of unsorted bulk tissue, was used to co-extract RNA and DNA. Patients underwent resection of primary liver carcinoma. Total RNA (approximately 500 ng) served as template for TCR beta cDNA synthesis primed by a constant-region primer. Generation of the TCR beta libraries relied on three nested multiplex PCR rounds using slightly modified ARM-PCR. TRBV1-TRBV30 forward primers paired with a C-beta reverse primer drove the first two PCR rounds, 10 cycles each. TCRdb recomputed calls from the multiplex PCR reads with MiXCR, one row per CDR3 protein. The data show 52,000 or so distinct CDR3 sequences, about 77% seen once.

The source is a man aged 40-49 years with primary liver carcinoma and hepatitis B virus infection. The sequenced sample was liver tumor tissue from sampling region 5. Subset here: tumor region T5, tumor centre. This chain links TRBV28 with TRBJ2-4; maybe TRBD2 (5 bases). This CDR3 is CATLPVSGGVDIQYF. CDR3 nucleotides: TGTGCCACCCTCCCGGTCAGTGGAGGAGTAGACATTCAGTACTTC.